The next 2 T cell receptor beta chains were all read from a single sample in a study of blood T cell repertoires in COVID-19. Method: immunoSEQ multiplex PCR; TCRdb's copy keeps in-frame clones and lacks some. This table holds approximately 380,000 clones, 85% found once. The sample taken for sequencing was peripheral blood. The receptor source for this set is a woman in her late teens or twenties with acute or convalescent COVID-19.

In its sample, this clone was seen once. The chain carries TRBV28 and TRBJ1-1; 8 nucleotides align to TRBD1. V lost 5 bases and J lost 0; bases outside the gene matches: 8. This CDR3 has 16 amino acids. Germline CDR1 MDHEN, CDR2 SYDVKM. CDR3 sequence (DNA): TGTGCCAGCAGTGCCCCGGGACAGGTATTGAACACTGAAGCTTTCTTT. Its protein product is CASSAPGQVLNTEAFF.

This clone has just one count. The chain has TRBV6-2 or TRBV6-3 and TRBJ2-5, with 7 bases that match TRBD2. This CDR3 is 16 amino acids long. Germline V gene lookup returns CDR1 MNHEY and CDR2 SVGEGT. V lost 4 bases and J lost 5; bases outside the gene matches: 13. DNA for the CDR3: TGTGCCAGCAGTTTCCCCGATTCGCGGGAGATCGAGACCCAGTACTTC. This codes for CASSFPDSREIETQYF.